This T cell receptor (beta chain) was observed in a study of blood T cell repertoires in COVID-19. Looking at the study overall: Nucleic acid was either cDNA or gDNA, and it came from T cells, B-cell-depleted T cells, or PBMCs.

Participants' own reports of clinical history determined their cohort assignment. Each recovered donor of Cohort 3 presented with two negative PCRs, clearance, or symptom resolution. Per the authors' pipeline: Amplification from reference gene primers served as the basis for estimated nucleated cell counts. Profiling relied on immunoSEQ multiplex PCR, and the TCRdb table lists in-frame clones only, not all of them. The V and J calls and the clone size are those of that table, but D and trimming were determined from the DNA. The sample includes over 300,000 clones, nearly 90% seen only once; the top ten take approximately 5%. Trimming took 1 base from V and 1 from J, leaving 7 bases between them. Germline V gene data show CDR1 as MGHRA and CDR2 as YSYEKL. This CDR3 is built from 14 residues.

The sequence was obtained from a woman aged 30 to 39 who had recovered from COVID-19. Sequenced input: PBMCs or T cells enriched from blood (not recorded which). J is TRBJ1-1 and V is TRBV4-1; D gene uncertain. The CDR3 sequence is CASSQGETNTEAFF. The DNA of the CDR3 is TGCGCCAGCAGCCAAGGGGAGACGAACACTGAAGCTTTCTTT.